A selection of T cell receptor beta chains follows, all from one sample in a study of identical twins. Each CDR3 protein is one row after TCRdb ran MiXCR on the 5' RACE reads. The sample yields approximately 220,000 distinct CDR3 sequences, approximately 9% seen once. The sequenced material came from memory (CD45RO+) T cells sorted from blood. The receptors stem from a young woman in good health. CDR3s include the opening cysteine and the closing phenylalanine or tryptophan. D genes are given only for firm matches. The size of a clone is reported for some rows only, either as once, few or many, or as a class for expanded clones.

d_call	v_call	clone_size	j_call	cdr3_nt	cdr3_aa
-	TRBV18	few	TRBJ2-5	TGTGCCAGCACCCGGGGATGGTCCGACGGGACCCAGTACTTC	CASTRGWSDGTQYF
-	TRBV25-1	-	TRBJ2-1	TGTGCCAGCAGTCCTGGCGGGAATCTCGTAAACAATGAGCAGTTCTTC	CASSPGGNLVNNEQFF
TRBD1	TRBV12-3/TRBV12-4	few	TRBJ1-2	TGTGCCAGCAGCACTAACCGGGACAGGGGATGGGGCTACACCTTC	CASSTNRDRGWGYTF
-	TRBV5-1	many	TRBJ2-5	TGCGCCAGCAGCCCCCCGGGACTCCAAGAGACCCAGTACTTC	CASSPPGLQETQYF
TRBD2	TRBV4-3	-	TRBJ2-3	TGCGCCAGCAGCCACGGGACTAGCGGGAGTGGGGCAGATACGCAGTATTTT	CASSHGTSGSGADTQYF
-	TRBV25-1	few	TRBJ2-7	TGTGCCAGCAGGGCGGGCAGGGTCAACGAGCAGTACTTC	CASRAGRVNEQYF
TRBD1	TRBV7-8	-	TRBJ2-2	TGTGCCAGCAGCTTAGCTGGACAGGCGGGCACCGGGGAGCTGTTTTTT	CASSLAGQAGTGELFF
-	TRBV15	few	TRBJ1-2	TGTGCCACCAGCAGAGAATTCTATGGCTACACCTTC	CATSREFYGYTF
TRBD1	TRBV20-1	-	TRBJ2-1	TGCAGTGCTAGAGAGGACCGGACAGGCAACAATGAGCAGTTCTTC	CSAREDRTGNNEQFF
-	TRBV9	few	TRBJ1-5	TGTGCCAGCAGCGTACGGGGGAATCAGCCCCAGCATTTT	CASSVRGNQPQHF
-	TRBV24-1	-	TRBJ2-5	TGTGCCACCAGTGACAGCCGCCGGGAGACCCAGTACTTC	CATSDSRRETQYF
-	TRBV20-1	-	TRBJ1-1	TGCAGTGCTAGAGCCAGGAACACTGAAGCTTTCTTT	CSARARNTEAFF
TRBD2	TRBV12-3/TRBV12-4	-	TRBJ2-1	TGTGCCAGCAGCAGGGGTAGGGCGGGGGGGCCGTTCTTC	CASSRGRAGGPFF
-	TRBV27	few	TRBJ2-4	TGTGCCAGCAGTTTTCCCGGGACAAGTACAGCCAAAAACATTCAGTACTTC	CASSFPGTSTAKNIQYF
-	TRBV6-1	few	TRBJ2-1	TGTGCCAGCACGGGAGGGGGCTACTACAATGAGCAGTTCTTC	CASTGGGYYNEQFF
-	TRBV7-2	-	TRBJ2-1	TGTGCCAGCAGCTTTACTAGGGGTCGGCAGTTCTTC	CASSFTRGRQFF
TRBD1	TRBV3-1	few	TRBJ1-1	TGTGCCAGCAGCCAAGTGGGGACAGGGAGATGGAACACTGAAGCTTTCTTT	CASSQVGTGRWNTEAFF
TRBD2	TRBV6-2/TRBV6-3	few	TRBJ2-3	TGTGCCAGCAGTTACACACCTAGCGGATCCTCGGGTACGCAGTATTTT	CASSYTPSGSSGTQYF
-	TRBV20-1	few	TRBJ2-5	TGCAGTGCTAGACCGGGCCAAGAGACCCAGTACTTC	CSARPGQETQYF
-	TRBV20-1	few	TRBJ2-7	TGCAGTGCTAGAGCAGGGACCCATCGCATATCCGGGGAGCAGTACTTC	CSARAGTHRISGEQYF
TRBD1	TRBV5-1	few	TRBJ2-7	TGCGCCAGCAGCCCCCGGGACAGGGGGCGAGATGAGCAGTACTTC	CASSPRDRGRDEQYF
-	TRBV5-6	few	TRBJ1-1	TGTGCCAGCAGCCCCGAGGGCGGACGAGCTTTCTTT	CASSPEGGRAFF
-	TRBV9	-	TRBJ2-1	TGTGCCAGCAGCGGGGGGGCCTACAATGAGCAGTTCTTC	CASSGGAYNEQFF
-	TRBV5-1	few	TRBJ1-1	TGCGCCAGCAGCCTGGGACACATGAACACTGAAGCTTTCTTT	CASSLGHMNTEAFF
-	TRBV20-1	-	TRBJ1-3	TGCAGTGTCCCCGTCTCTGGAAACACCATATATTTT	CSVPVSGNTIYF
TRBD2	TRBV5-5	-	TRBJ2-7	TGTGCCAGCAGCTTGGGGACGACGGGAGGCGGTCTTTACGAGCAGTACTTC	CASSLGTTGGGLYEQYF
TRBD2	TRBV11-2	-	TRBJ2-3	TGTGCCAGCAGCTTATGGTTGCGGGGGGTCGATACGCAGTATTTT	CASSLWLRGVDTQYF
-	TRBV2	few	TRBJ1-2	TGTGCCGGGGAAGGGGCCCTGAATGTCTATGGCTACACCTTC	CAGEGALNVYGYTF
TRBD2	TRBV7-9	many	TRBJ2-3	TGTGCCAGCACCGGAAGCGGGAGGCACCCAGATACGCAGTATTTT	CASTGSGRHPDTQYF
-	TRBV5-1	-	TRBJ2-4	TGCGCCAGCAGCCCCACCGGGGGGACAGAGTACTTC	CASSPTGGTEYF
-	TRBV5-1	-	TRBJ2-2	TGCGCCAGCAGCTCCCTGGGGGACACCGGGGAGCTGTTTTTT	CASSSLGDTGELFF
TRBD2	TRBV10-2	few	TRBJ2-1	TGCGCCAGCAGTGAGTCGGGACGGGGGGGCCTAAGTAATGAGCAGTTCTTC	CASSESGRGGLSNEQFF
TRBD1	TRBV24-1	few	TRBJ2-5	TGTGCCACCAGTGATCCGGGACAGGGCCAAGAGACCCAGTACTTC	CATSDPGQGQETQYF
-	TRBV7-9	-	TRBJ2-5	TGTGCCAGCAACCGCCCGGGGGTAGACGACCAAGAGACCCAGTACTTC	CASNRPGVDDQETQYF
TRBD1	TRBV11-2	-	TRBJ1-5	TGTGCCAGCAGCTTACAGGGGGGCAGTCAGCCCCAGCATTTT	CASSLQGGSQPQHF
-	TRBV3-1	many	TRBJ1-4	TGTGCCAGCAGCCAAGGTCACGGAGAAAAACTGTTTTTT	CASSQGHGEKLFF
-	TRBV3-1	many	TRBJ2-7	TGTGCCAGCAGCCAAGGGTTTCAGAGCTCCTACGAGCAGTACTTC	CASSQGFQSSYEQYF
-	TRBV4-2	-	TRBJ1-1	TGTGCCAGCAGCCAAGATGCAGCCTACCCCGAAGCTTTCTTT	CASSQDAAYPEAFF
-	TRBV24-1	many	TRBJ1-2	TGTGCCACCAGTGAAACGACAGCCTTCAACTATGGCTACACCTTC	CATSETTAFNYGYTF
TRBD2	TRBV3-1	-	TRBJ2-3	TGTGCCACCTGCCCCGGGGTACTAGCGGGGGCCAGAGATACGCAGTATTTT	CATCPGVLAGARDTQYF
-	TRBV5-6	-	TRBJ1-1	TGTGCCAGCAGCAGTGTGGGGGGGATGAACACTGAAGCTTTCTTT	CASSSVGGMNTEAFF
-	TRBV6-5	few	TRBJ2-7	TGTGCCAGCAGTTACTCGACCTTCTCCTACGAGCAGTACTTC	CASSYSTFSYEQYF
-	TRBV10-3	-	TRBJ2-7	TGTGCCATCACTGGAGACAGATCCTACGAGCAGTACTTC	CAITGDRSYEQYF
-	TRBV6-5	many	TRBJ2-2	TGTGCCAGCAGTTCAGACACCGGGGAGCTGTTTTTT	CASSSDTGELFF
TRBD2	TRBV6-1	-	TRBJ2-1	TGTGCCAGCAGTGATAGCGGGAGGGCCAGATACAATGAGCAGTTCTTC	CASSDSGRARYNEQFF
TRBD2	TRBV24-1	-	TRBJ2-1	TGTGCCACCAGTGATACCGGGACTAGCGGATACAATGAGCAGTTCTTC	CATSDTGTSGYNEQFF
-	TRBV10-3	few	TRBJ2-3	TGTGCCATCAGTGAGTCCGGGGGATTCACAGATACGCAGTATTTT	CAISESGGFTDTQYF
-	TRBV20-1	few	TRBJ1-4	TGCAGTGCTAGACGGGGGATTGAAAAACTGTTTTTT	CSARRGIEKLFF
-	TRBV7-9	many	TRBJ1-2	TGTGCCAGCAGCCAGGGACTCGGTGAGGGCTACACCTTC	CASSQGLGEGYTF
-	TRBV6-2/TRBV6-3	many	TRBJ2-1	TGTGCCAGCAGCCGTCATACAGCTTACAATGAGCAGTTCTTC	CASSRHTAYNEQFF
-	TRBV7-6	many	TRBJ1-3	TGTGCCAGCTTACAGGACCCCTCTGGAAACACCATATATTTT	CASLQDPSGNTIYF